This T cell receptor beta chain originates from a study of CD8+CD57+ T cells in acquired aplastic anemia. Turning to the study itself: Sorted CD4+ and CD8+ cells yielded DNA averaging around 3.2 ug.

Germline CDR1 reads LNHNV; CDR2 reads YYDKDF (reference sequence). The CDR3 extends over 15 amino acids. With V trimmed by 0 bases and J by 1 base, 1 base remained unmatched. With regard to this clonotype: What it binds is unknown.

The study, taken as a whole, reports: The study found no significant CD8+ Simpson's diversity difference between patients and controls. Shared by patients and controls, twenty-nine CD8+ CDR3s were abundant in patients.

In patients chosen for sequencing, flow cytometry had shown CD8+CD57+ cell expansion. Investigators profiled TCR beta VDJ and CDR3 from genomic DNA template. MiXCR, run by TCRdb on the reads, gives a single entry per CDR3 protein. Counted here are approximately 250,000 distinct CDR3 sequences, 65% to 90% occurring once; the ten biggest clones make up 35% to 50%. This TCR was recovered from a human donor with aplastic anemia. This rearrangement joins TRBV15 to TRBJ2-3, with TRBD1 identical over 7 bases. Material for sequencing was sorted CD4+, CD8+, or CD8+CD57+ T cells (not recorded which) from PBMCs. In DNA form, the CDR3 reads TGTGCCACCAGCAGAGATACAGGGGGCACAGATACGCAGTATTTT. This encodes CATSRDTGGTDTQYF.